The TCR beta chain described here comes from a study of beta chain features in type 1 diabetes. This clone was counted only a few times. The antigen remains undetermined. The CDR3 runs 19 residues. V shed 6 bases, J shed 0 bases, and the junction held 18 bases outside the gene matches. Looked up from germline, CDR1 is SGHDN and CDR2 is FVKESK. Study results and caveats: Any PCR bias toward short templates would affect both groups alike. VDJ junctions in type 1 diabetes patients carried more deletions and fewer insertions. Sequencing from cDNA could over-represent high-TCR-expressing cells. HLA influence on TCRB rearrangement stayed unresolved here. Shorter TCRB CDR3s, moderately but significantly so, were found in Type 1 diabetes patients in all four CD4+ subsets.

The sequenced template was cDNA made from the entire isolated RNA. Repertoires were generated with immunoSEQ multiplex PCR, while TCRdb's copy carries only in-frame clones and drops some. The sample lists about 650,000 clones, around 11% seen once, with 0.095% to 0.15% in the top ten. The receptor was derived from a man between 25 and 39 years old with type 1 diabetes. Sequencing used naive CD4+ T cells from blood. The chain has TRBV14 and TRBJ2-7; 9 nucleotides agree with TRBD2. CDR3 amino acids: CASRPGASGANPHSYEQYF. In nucleotides, the CDR3 is TGTGCCAGCAGGCCCGGGGCTAGCGGGGCGAATCCCCACTCCTACGAGCAGTACTTC.